This T cell receptor beta chain was obtained from a study of blood T cell repertoires in COVID-19. Turning to the study itself: From the United States, Italy and Spain came samples of acute and convalescent COVID-19. T cells, B-cell-depleted T cells, or PBMCs supplied cDNA or gDNA.

The CDR3 sequence is 13 residues long. Trimming removed 1 base at V and 2 bases at J, with 6 bases between. CDR1 and CDR2 (germline): SGDLS, YYNGEE. Across about two dozen US areas, participants ranged in age from roughly 18 to 89 years. Source study methods: Reference gene primer amplification gave estimated nucleated cell counts. The assay was immunoSEQ multiplex PCR, and TCRdb's table has in-frame clones only and misses some. The V and J calls and clone size are taken from that table; D and trimming were inferred from the DNA. This table holds roughly 200,000 clones, 89% found once. The gene calls are TRBV9 and TRBJ1-2, with D unresolved. Material for sequencing was PBMCs or T cells enriched from blood (not recorded which). This clonotype was sampled from a woman aged 40 to 50 with acute COVID-19. The CDR3 here is CASSVNRNYGYTF. CDR3 bases: TGTGCCAGCAGCGTAAACAGAAACTATGGCTACACCTTC.